A single sample gave rise to the 27 T cell receptor beta chains below, sequenced in a study of blood T cell repertoires in COVID-19 (dated by TCRdb to 2018 to 2020). Libraries were constructed by the immunoSEQ multiplex PCR assay. The clones in this table, taken by TCRdb from immuneACCESS, are in-frame only. Not every clone is retained; where verified, under half of the shortfall comes from an unresolved V gene, and the cause of the rest is unknown. The sample has 50,000 to 70,000 clones on record, 86% of them singletons. In total, the top ten clones hold under 8% of the sample. Source material: peripheral blood. These receptors all come from a man aged 50 to 59 with active COVID-19.

Here the CDR3 reads CASSRRVGLTAQETQYF. For the CDR3, the DNA is TGTGCCAGCAGCCGTCGGGTGGGACTTACGGCGCAAGAGACCCAGTACTTC. The V call is TRBV11-3, the J call TRBJ2-5, with D possibly matching TRBD2 (6 bases). Germline loops: CDR1 SGHNT, CDR2 YENEEA. Trimming stripped 5 bases from V and 2 bases from J, with 21 bases between. There are 17 residues in the CDR3.

V gene TRBV4-1 combines with J gene TRBJ1-5, with D maybe TRBD1 (5 bases). Trimming pared 3 bases from V and 1 base from J, leaving 10 bases between. The CDR3 consists of 15 residues. Germline CDR1 reads MGHRA; CDR2 reads YSYEKL. The CDR3 DNA sequence: TGCGCCAGCAGCCAGGGGGGAACCAGCAATCAGCCCCAGCATTTT. It is translated as CASSQGGTSNQPQHF.

This sequence joins TRBV9 and TRBJ2-3; the D gene is possibly TRBD2 (5 bases). Germline V gene lookup returns CDR1 SGDLS and CDR2 YYNGEE. Trimming stripped 3 bases from V and 1 base from J, with 12 bases between. This CDR3 region has 15 residues. The CDR3 sequence is CASSGGSWGTDTQYF. CDR3 in DNA: TGTGCCAGCAGCGGCGGGTCTTGGGGCACAGATACGCAGTATTTT.

The rearrangement links TRBV30 to TRBJ2-1, with 7 positions matching TRBD2. Germline CDR1 reads GTSNPN; CDR2 reads SVGIG (reference sequence). V shed 4 bases, J shed 7 bases, and the junction held 7 bases outside the gene matches. The CDR3 is 13 residues long. CDR3 nucleotide sequence: TGTGCCTGGAACGAGGGAGGGGCGAATGAGCAGTTCTTC. It translates to CAWNEGGANEQFF.

This chain connects TRBV24-1 to TRBJ2-5, with 14 bases identical to TRBD2. This CDR3 contains 15 residues. Germline assignment: CDR1 KGHDR and CDR2 SFDVKD. Losses at the gene ends were 3 bases for V and 5 bases for J; bases not matched to a gene: 1. The CDR3 DNA sequence: TGTGCCACCAGTGATCGGACTAGCGGGGGGGAGACCCAGTACTTC. It encodes CATSDRTSGGETQYF.

This clone has just a few counts. The chain has TRBV2 and TRBJ2-7; 8 nucleotides agree with TRBD1. CDR1 SNHLY and CDR2 FYNNEI come from the germline V gene. The CDR3 is made up of 14 amino acids. V lost 5 bases, J lost 3 bases, and 6 bases stayed unmatched. CDR3 DNA: TGTGCCAGCAGTAGGGGACAGGAGAACTACGAGCAGTACGTC. Its protein product is CASSRGQENYEQYV.

The chain carries TRBV5-1 and TRBJ1-6; weak D call: TRBD1 (6 bases). The CDR3 is 12 amino acids. V was clipped by 4 bases and J by 7 bases, with 6 bases between them. Per germline, CDR1 SGHRS and CDR2 YFSETQ. This chain's CDR3 is CASSTGNSPLHF. In DNA form, the CDR3 reads TGCGCCAGCAGCACAGGGAATTCACCCCTCCACTTT.

CDR3 protein: CATSDLGGQGVGELFF. The CDR3 DNA reads as TGTGCCACCAGTGATTTGGGGGGACAGGGGGTCGGGGAGCTGTTTTTT. The J gene is TRBJ2-2, the V gene TRBV24-1; 11 nucleotides align to TRBD1. There are 16 residues in the CDR3. CDR1 is KGHDR and CDR2 is SFDVKD in the germline V gene. Trimming at V came to 0 bases and at J to 7 bases, leaving 3 bases not matched to a gene.

The chain recombines TRBV5-6 with TRBJ2-4, with 7 nucleotides matching TRBD2. The V gene's germline CDR1 is SGHDT and CDR2 YYEEEE. This CDR3 region has 14 residues. The V gene end was trimmed by 2 bases and the J gene end by 7 bases; junction bases not matched to a gene: 6. Here the CDR3 reads CASSLRGGKNIQYF. The CDR3 DNA sequence: TGTGCCAGCAGCTTACGGGGAGGGAAGAACATTCAGTACTTC.

This clone came up once. The chain is built from TRBV4-1 and TRBJ2-3; tentative D call: TRBD2 (5 bases). This CDR3 region has 14 residues. Germline V gene data show CDR1 as MGHRA and CDR2 as YSYEKL. Trimming removed 1 base from V and 4 bases from J, with 9 bases in between. The CDR3 coding sequence is TGCGCCAGCAGCCAAGTTCTAGCCTCAGATACGCAGTATTTT. Its translation is CASSQVLASDTQYF.

The chain links TRBV19 to TRBJ2-2; a weak D match, TRBD2 (5 bases). CDR1 LNHDA and CDR2 SQIVND come from the germline V gene (reference sequence). Trimming left V 1 base short and J 6 bases short, with 12 bases between. The CDR3 runs 15 residues. The CDR3 loop is CASSIAMTNAGELFF. The CDR3 region has the DNA TGTGCCAGTAGTATAGCGATGACTAATGCCGGGGAGCTGTTTTTT.

This chain connects TRBV2 to TRBJ1-5; D might be TRBD1 (6 bases). CDR1 is SNHLY, CDR2 FYNNEI, per germline. The CDR3 totals 15 residues. Between the trimmed V and J ends, which lost 0 bases and 4 bases, there was a span of 10 bases. For the CDR3, the DNA is TGTGCCAGCAGTGAAGCGGGGGCAGGTAATCAGCCCCAGCATTTT. As protein: CASSEAGAGNQPQHF.

This rearrangement joins TRBV5-1 to TRBJ2-1; 10 bases are a match to TRBD1. V was pared by 3 bases and J by 7 bases, with 4 bases of the junction left unmatched. This CDR3 has 14 residues. Germline lookup yields CDR1 SGHRS and CDR2 YFSETQ. Here the CDR3 reads CASSSRQGANEQFF. DNA of the CDR3: TGCGCCAGCAGCTCTAGACAGGGGGCGAATGAGCAGTTCTTC. The complete variable domain, with remaining parts taken from reference TRBV5-1 and TRBJ2-1, reads KAGVTQTPRYLIKTRGQQVTLSCSPISGHRSVSWYQQTPGQGLQFLFEYFSETQRNKGNFPGRFSGRQFSNSRSEMNVSTLELGDSALYLCASSSRQGANEQFFGPGTRLTVL.

In DNA, the CDR3 is TGTGCCAGCAGCTTAAACGGGAGGAACACTGAAGCTTTCTTT. This translates into CASSLNGRNTEAFF. This chain joins TRBV13 and TRBJ1-1; D not resolved. Germline lookup yields CDR1 PRHDT and CDR2 FYEKMQ (reference sequence). The CDR3 loop spans 14 amino acids. V lost 2 bases and J lost 1, with 8 bases in between.

This sequence joins TRBV4-2 and TRBJ2-3; a possible D gene is TRBD2 (5 bases). CDR3 size: 16 residues. From germline, CDR1 is LGHNA and CDR2 YNFKEQ. V was clipped by 0 bases and J by 5 bases, with 15 bases between them. CDR3 protein: CASSQDPEVSVDTQYF. CDR3 sequence (DNA): TGTGCCAGCAGCCAAGACCCGGAGGTCTCTGTAGATACGCAGTATTTT.

The gene calls are TRBV12-5 and TRBJ2-7; D unclear. This CDR3 has 12 residues. The germline V gene encodes CDR1 LGHNT and CDR2 FRNRAP. V was pared by 7 bases and J by 1 base, with 8 bases between. CDR3 residues: CASDFSSYEQYF. In nucleotides, the CDR3 is TGTGCTAGTGATTTCTCTTCCTACGAGCAGTACTTC.

The V gene is TRBV3-1 (or the pseudogene TRBV3-2), the J gene TRBJ2-5, with 11 nucleotides matching TRBD2. The CDR3 extends over 18 amino acids. Germline CDR1 reads LGHDT; CDR2 reads YNNKEL (reference sequence). The ends lost 4 bases at V and 2 bases at J; junction bases unmatched: 12. The CDR3 loop reads CASSLTLGLAGLQETQYF. The DNA of the CDR3 is TGTGCCAGCAGCCTTACCCTAGGACTAGCGGGCTTACAAGAGACCCAGTACTTC.

The chain recombines TRBV5-4 with TRBJ2-1, with 8 bases lining up with TRBD2. This CDR3 is 15 amino acids long. Per the germline V gene, CDR1 is SGHNT and CDR2 is YYREEE (reference sequence). Germline trimming cut 0 bases from V and 8 bases from J; bases unmatched to any gene: 7. CDR3 amino acids: CASSLEVTSVHEQFF. CDR3 coding DNA: TGTGCCAGCAGCTTGGAGGTGACTAGCGTCCATGAGCAGTTCTTC.

This chain links TRBV5-6 with TRBJ2-7; 9 bases line up with TRBD1. CDR3 length equals 14 residues. The V gene's germline CDR1 is SGHDT and CDR2 YYEEEE. V dropped 1 base and J dropped 4; count of bases not matched to a gene: 3. The CDR3 coding sequence is TGTGCCAGCAGCTTGCCGGGACAGGGTTACGAGCAGTACTTC. Protein: CASSLPGQGYEQYF.

The chain links TRBV24-1 to TRBJ2-3; TRBD1 matches at 9 bases. Per the germline V gene, CDR1 is KGHDR and CDR2 is SFDVKD. The CDR3 is made up of 14 amino acids. The J segment lost 5 bases and the V segment lost 4 bases, leaving 3 bases of the junction unmatched. The CDR3 sequence is CATSDLTGGDTQYF. CDR3 sequence (DNA): TGTGCCACCAGTGACCTGACAGGGGGAGATACGCAGTATTTT.

CDR3: CASSFTRGEQFF. CDR3 DNA: TGTGCCAGCAGCTTTACCAGGGGTGAGCAGTTCTTC. The V call is TRBV13, the J call TRBJ2-1; possibly TRBD1 for D (6 bases). Germline CDR1 and CDR2: PRHDT and FYEKMQ (reference sequence). Trimming left V 3 bases short and J 9 bases short, with 9 bases between. The length of the CDR3 is 12 residues.

The V call is TRBV6-5, the J call TRBJ2-7, with D possibly TRBD1 on 6 matching bases. Germline V CDR1 and CDR2: MNHEY, SVGAGI. Trimming stripped 5 bases from V and 6 bases from J, with 17 bases between. This CDR3 contains 14 residues. The DNA for the CDR3 is TGTGCCAGCAGTAATACAGGGTTTGTAGGCGAGCAGTACTTC. It translates to CASSNTGFVGEQYF.

J is TRBJ1-5 and V is TRBV7-9; 10 positions agree with TRBD1. This CDR3 comprises 17 residues. From germline, CDR1 is SEHNR and CDR2 FQNEAQ (reference sequence). J lost 5 bases, V lost 5 bases, and 12 bases had no gene match. The CDR3 nucleotides are TGTGCCAGCAGCCCCGGAAGGGGGACAGGGGCAGATCAGCCCCAGCATTTT. Amino acid sequence: CASSPGRGTGADQPQHF.

The chain carries TRBV4-1 and TRBJ1-6; no reliable D call. The CDR3 is made up of 17 amino acids. Germline CDR1 MGHRA, CDR2 YSYEKL. With 1 base removed from V and 8 bases from J, the gap between germline ends came to 18 bases. This chain's CDR3 is CASSQVGVLSRDSPLHF. The CDR3 DNA follows: TGCGCCAGCAGCCAAGTGGGAGTCCTTAGTCGGGATTCACCCCTCCACTTT.

The rearrangement links TRBV30 to TRBJ2-3; TRBD2 matches at 8 bases. The CDR3 runs to 14 residues. The germline gives CDR1 GTSNPN, CDR2 SVGIG (reference sequence). The trim removed 2 bases at V and 6 bases at J, leaving 7 bases unmatched. The CDR3 coding sequence is TGTGCCTGGAGTAAGACGGGAGGGGGGGATACGCAGTATTTT. It specifies CAWSKTGGGDTQYF.

V usage is TRBV5-6 and J usage is TRBJ2-7, with TRBD2 matching 9 bases. The germline gives CDR1 SGHDT, CDR2 YYEEEE. The ends lost 1 base at V and 3 bases at J; junction bases unmatched: 5. The CDR3 sequence is 15 residues long. This chain's CDR3 is CASSLKLAGYYEQYV. Here the CDR3 DNA reads TGTGCCAGCAGCTTGAAACTAGCGGGCTACTACGAGCAGTACGTC.

This sequence joins TRBV7-9 and TRBJ1-5; no clear D gene. This CDR3 contains 13 residues. Germline CDR1 SEHNR, CDR2 FQNEAQ (reference sequence). The V gene lost 3 bases and the J gene lost 9 bases, with 12 bases spanning the gap. The CDR3 nucleotides read TGTGCCAGCAGCTTTGGTCGGGAAACGCCCCAGCATTTT. It yields the protein CASSFGRETPQHF.